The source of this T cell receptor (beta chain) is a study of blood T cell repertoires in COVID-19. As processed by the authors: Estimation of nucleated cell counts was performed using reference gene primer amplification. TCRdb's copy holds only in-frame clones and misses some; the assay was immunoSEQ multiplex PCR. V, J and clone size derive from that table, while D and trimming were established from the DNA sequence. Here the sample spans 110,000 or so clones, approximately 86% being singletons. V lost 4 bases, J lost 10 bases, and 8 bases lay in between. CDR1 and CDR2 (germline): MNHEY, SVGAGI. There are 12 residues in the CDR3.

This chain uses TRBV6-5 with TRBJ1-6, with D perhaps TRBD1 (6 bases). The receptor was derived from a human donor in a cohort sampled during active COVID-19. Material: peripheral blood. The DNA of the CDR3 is TGTGCCAGCAGTTTCACAGGGTCACCCCTCCACTTT. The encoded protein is CASSFTGSPLHF.